These 14 T cell receptor beta chains originate from one sample sequenced in a study of glioma-infiltrating T cells after dendritic cell vaccination. The time point is: after dendritic cell vaccination, including at tumor progression/relapse. This table comes from immunoSEQ multiplex PCR, and its TCRdb copy is limited to in-frame clones, with some not included. Of approximately 48,000 clones listed, over 75% are singletons. The sequencing used blood, collected after dendritic cell vaccination. The receptor source for this set is a human donor with glioblastoma.

This sequence joins TRBV7-3 and TRBJ2-5, with 9 bases aligning to TRBD2. The CDR3 contains 16 residues. Germline V gene lookup returns CDR1 SGHTA and CDR2 FQGTGA. V trimming: 1 base; J trimming: 3 bases; junction bases outside the gene matches: 6. CDR3 coding DNA: TGTGCCAGCAGCTTAAGGGGTAGCGGGAGTGAAGAGACCCAGTACTTC. Translated, it gives CASSLRGSGSEETQYF.

This chain connects TRBV5-6 to TRBJ1-6, with 8 bases fitting TRBD1. Unmatched junction bases numbered 10, after V lost 3 bases and J lost 2 bases. Germline-derived CDR1 and CDR2 are SGHDT and YYEEEE. CDR3 length equals 18 residues. In nucleotides, the CDR3 is TGTGCCAGCAGCTCCCGACAGGGGAAAAACCCCTATAATTCACCCCTCCACTTT. It specifies CASSSRQGKNPYNSPLHF.

The chain's CDR3 is CASSPQSGQETQYF. The DNA of the CDR3 is TGTGCCAGCAGTCCCCAGTCGGGCCAAGAGACCCAGTACTTC. V usage is TRBV28 and J usage is TRBJ2-5; D gene unclear. This CDR3 has 14 amino acids. Deletions cut 5 bases from V and 1 base from J, with 11 bases between. CDR1 is MDHEN and CDR2 is SYDVKM in the germline V gene.

The chain employs TRBV14 and TRBJ1-2; 9 positions match TRBD1. The CDR3 spans 16 residues. J lost 4 bases, V lost 4 bases, and 10 bases had no gene match. CDR1 is SGHDN and CDR2 is FVKESK in the germline V gene. The DNA for the CDR3 is TGTGCCAGCAGCCCGGGACAGGGAGCCTCCCCCTATGGCTACACCTTC. Translation: CASSPGQGASPYGYTF.

The chain combines TRBV9 with TRBJ2-3; D is unresolved. Germline CDR1 and CDR2: SGDLS and YYNGEE. V was trimmed by 0 bases and J by 0 bases, leaving 8 bases between them. The length of the CDR3 is 15 residues. The CDR3 protein is CASSVGSTSTDTQYF. CDR3 bases: TGTGCCAGCAGCGTAGGGAGCACTAGCACAGATACGCAGTATTTT.

The V and J genes are TRBV2 and TRBJ1-4; D remains ambiguous. The germline V gene has CDR1 SNHLY and CDR2 FYNNEI. Trimming took 3 bases from V and 4 from J, leaving 12 bases between them. The CDR3 is made up of 15 amino acids. CDR3 in DNA: TGTGCCAGCAGTGAGGGAGGCTTTGGTAATGAAAAACTGTTTTTT. This sequence encodes CASSEGGFGNEKLFF.

The chain has TRBV19 and TRBJ1-4; unclear D gene. This CDR3 comprises 12 residues. The ends were cut back, 6 bases at V and 8 bases at J, with 10 bases in the middle. Germline lookup yields CDR1 LNHDA and CDR2 SQIVND (reference sequence). CDR3: CASSWQREKLFF. In nucleotides, the CDR3 is TGTGCCAGTAGCTGGCAGCGAGAAAAACTGTTTTTT.

This chain uses TRBV10-3 with TRBJ2-2; D is perhaps TRBD1 (5 bases). The V end was cut by 8 bases, the J end by 7 bases, with 8 bases between. The germline CDR1 and CDR2 sequences are ENHRY and SYGVKD. The CDR3 loop spans 11 amino acids. The CDR3 loop reads CAIQRGGELFF. The CDR3 DNA follows: TGTGCCATCCAAAGGGGCGGGGAGCTGTTTTTT.

This chain uses TRBV18 with TRBJ2-5; perhaps TRBD2 as D (6 bases). Trimming stripped 6 bases from V and 2 bases from J, with 13 bases between. The CDR3 extends over 14 amino acids. Germline CDR1 KGHSH, CDR2 LQKENI. CDR3 residues: CASSPGEAQETQYF. As DNA, the CDR3 is TGTGCCAGCTCCCCGGGAGAAGCTCAAGAGACCCAGTACTTC.

The rearrangement joins TRBV5-4 to TRBJ2-2; the D is unclear. The CDR3 has 14 amino acids. Germline CDR1 is SGHNT and CDR2 is YYREEE (reference sequence). V was cut by 2 bases and J by 4 bases, with 9 bases left in between. CDR3 sequence reads: CASSLQDPTGELFF. DNA of the CDR3: TGTGCCAGCAGCTTACAAGATCCCACCGGGGAGCTGTTTTTT.

V and J are TRBV2 and TRBJ1-2, with a possible D match to TRBD1 (5 bases). In germline, CDR1 is SNHLY, CDR2 FYNNEI. V shed 5 bases and J shed 4 bases, with 11 bases lying between them. The CDR3 runs to 13 residues. The CDR3 is CASSSREAYGYTF. The CDR3 nucleotides are TGTGCCAGCAGTAGCAGGGAAGCCTATGGCTACACCTTC.

This clone showed up just a few times. The V gene is TRBV6-1, the J gene TRBJ2-7, with D maybe TRBD2 (5 bases). Germline V CDR1 and CDR2: MNHNS, SASEGT. The germline V and J ends were trimmed by 2 bases and 9 bases, with 17 bases remaining between them. The CDR3 spans 14 residues. In DNA, the CDR3 is TGTGCCAGCAGTGAATACGAGGGAATCAGTGGGCAGTACTTC. Translated: CASSEYEGISGQYF.

The rearrangement links TRBV18 to TRBJ1-1; D might be TRBD1 (5 bases). V was trimmed by 3 bases and J by 1 base, leaving 9 bases between them. The CDR3 totals 14 residues. Per germline, CDR1 KGHSH and CDR2 LQKENI. Here the CDR3 DNA reads TGTGCCAGCTCACCGGGACTCGGGAACACTGAAGCTTTCTTT. This sequence encodes CASSPGLGNTEAFF.

The chain recombines TRBV5-1 with TRBJ2-7; 8 bases line up with TRBD1. V was pared by 7 bases and J by 5 bases, with 14 bases of the junction left unmatched. The CDR3 sequence is 15 residues long. Germline V CDR1 and CDR2: SGHRS, YFSETQ. This CDR3 is CASGGSGGTDDEQYF. CDR3 in DNA: TGCGCCAGCGGGGGGTCAGGGGGCACGGACGACGAGCAGTACTTC.